In its sample, the clone carrying this T cell receptor (beta chain) was seen many times. Its antigen is still unknown. This entry is derived from a study of CD8 T cells in ankylosing spondylitis. Findings and limits, study-wide: Clones tied to disease were said to be significantly enriched in matched ankylosing spondylitis synovial fluid. A TCR beta motif of about eight highly homologous variants seemed to mark ankylosing spondylitis blood.

Trimming took 1 base from V and 4 from J, leaving 11 bases between them. Germline CDR1 DFQATT, CDR2 SNEGSKA (reference sequence). The CDR3 contains 13 residues. Making the TCR beta libraries involved quantitative 5'-RACE with molecular barcodes. TCRdb re-analysed the 5' RACE reads in MiXCR, keeping a single row per CDR3 protein. The data contain approximately 520,000 distinct CDR3 sequences, roughly 5.3% of them singletons. The chain uses TRBV20-1 and TRBJ2-7; possibly TRBD2 for D (5 bases). The sample was blood, either unsorted or a sorted T cell fraction (not recorded which). The receptor's source is a male donor with ankylosing spondylitis. CDR3: CSARARDGYEQYF. As DNA, the CDR3 is TGCAGTGCTAGAGCCCGGGATGGGTACGAGCAGTACTTC.